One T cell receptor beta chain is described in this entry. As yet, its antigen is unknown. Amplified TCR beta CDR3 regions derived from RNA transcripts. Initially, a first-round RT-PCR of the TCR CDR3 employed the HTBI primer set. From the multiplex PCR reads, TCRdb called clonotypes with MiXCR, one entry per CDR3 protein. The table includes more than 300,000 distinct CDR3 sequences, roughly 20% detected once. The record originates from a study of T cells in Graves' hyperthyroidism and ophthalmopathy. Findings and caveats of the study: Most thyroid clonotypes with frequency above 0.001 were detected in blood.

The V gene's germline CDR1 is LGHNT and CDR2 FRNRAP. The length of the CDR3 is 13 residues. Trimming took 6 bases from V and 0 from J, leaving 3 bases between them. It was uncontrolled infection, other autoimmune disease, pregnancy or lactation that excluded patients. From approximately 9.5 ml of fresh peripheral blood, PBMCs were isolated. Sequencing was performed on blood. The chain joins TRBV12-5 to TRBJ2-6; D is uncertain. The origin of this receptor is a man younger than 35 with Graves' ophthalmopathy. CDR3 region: CASGLSGANVLTF. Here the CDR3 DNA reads TGTGCTAGTGGGCTCTCTGGGGCCAACGTCCTGACTTTC.